The 9 T cell receptor beta chains below were found in one sample sequenced in a study of T cell responses to AZD1222 COVID-19 vaccine. Method: immunoSEQ multiplex PCR; TCRdb's copy keeps in-frame clones and lacks some. Among 90,000 or so clones listed, 88% were seen once. Sample: peripheral blood, taken on day 0 of AZD1222 vaccination. The source of these receptors is an adult in good health.

This chain uses TRBV4-2 with TRBJ2-7; D is perhaps TRBD2 (6 bases). CDR1 is LGHNA and CDR2 is YNFKEQ in the germline V gene. CDR3 size: 16 residues. The V end was cut by 3 bases, the J end by 0 bases, with 15 bases between. The CDR3 bases are TGTGCCAGCAGCCAGGCAGCCGGGAGCTACTCCTACGAGCAGTACTTC. As protein: CASSQAAGSYSYEQYF.

This chain joins TRBV7-9 and TRBJ2-1; D gene uncertain. The V gene's germline CDR1 is SEHNR and CDR2 FQNEAQ (reference sequence). This CDR3 has 14 amino acids. V dropped 3 bases and J dropped 5 bases, with 11 bases sitting between them. The DNA for the CDR3 is TGTGCCAGCAGCTTCTGGTCGGGCCACAATGAGCAGTTCTTC. Amino acids: CASSFWSGHNEQFF.

This sequence joins TRBV18 and TRBJ1-3; D possibly corresponds to TRBD1 (5 bases). This CDR3 is 14 amino acids long. Germline CDR1 is KGHSH and CDR2 is LQKENI. Trimming stripped 6 bases from V and 1 base from J, with 10 bases between. CDR3 bases: TGTGCCAGCTCGCCGGGGGGTTCTGGAAACACCATATATTTT. Its protein product is CASSPGGSGNTIYF.

The rearrangement uses TRBV2 and TRBJ2-5; 9 nucleotides match TRBD1. The CDR3 extends over 14 amino acids. Trimming cost V 6 bases and J 5 bases; bases outside gene matches: 7. Germline CDR1 reads SNHLY; CDR2 reads FYNNEI. For the CDR3, the DNA is TGTGCCAGCAGCGCGGACAGGGGATGGGAGACCCAGTACTTC. It specifies CASSADRGWETQYF.

The chain has TRBV6-4 and TRBJ2-3; D remains ambiguous. Trimming left V 6 bases short and J 0 bases short, with 13 bases between. Germline CDR1 reads MRHNA; CDR2 reads SNTAGT. CDR3 length equals 15 residues. The CDR3 reads CASRQKPSSTDTQYF. For the CDR3, the DNA is TGTGCCAGCAGGCAAAAGCCCTCTAGCACAGATACGCAGTATTTT.

The V gene is TRBV11-2, the J gene TRBJ1-5; D is ambiguous. Trimming took 4 bases from V and 4 from J, leaving 8 bases between them. CDR3 length: 13 amino acids. CDR1 is SGHAT, CDR2 FQNNGV, per germline. CDR3 sequence (DNA): TGTGCCAGCAGCTCCCAAGGGAATCAGCCCCAGCATTTT. Protein sequence: CASSSQGNQPQHF.

This chain connects TRBV7-9 to TRBJ1-1, with D uncertain. Germline values: CDR1 SEHNR, CDR2 FQNEAQ (reference sequence). The CDR3 has 15 residues. The V end lost 5 bases, the J end lost 3 bases, and 16 bases lay between the germline ends. CDR3 sequence: CASSLSRVRDTEAFF. The CDR3 bases are TGTGCCAGCAGCCTAAGCCGGGTTAGGGACACTGAAGCTTTCTTT.

The J gene is TRBJ2-1, the V gene TRBV19, with 8 nucleotides matching TRBD2. Per the germline V gene, CDR1 is LNHDA and CDR2 is SQIVND (reference sequence). The CDR3 spans 13 residues. V shed 6 bases, J shed 8 bases, and the junction held 6 bases outside the gene matches. The DNA of the CDR3 is TGTGCCAGTAGAGGACTAGCTTGGGATGAGCAGTTCTTC. It specifies CASRGLAWDEQFF.

This chain uses TRBV5-1 with TRBJ1-2; 7 nucleotides align to TRBD1. V dropped 4 bases and J dropped 4; count of bases not matched to a gene: 4. This CDR3 is built from 13 residues. Germline loops: CDR1 SGHRS, CDR2 YFSETQ. The CDR3 DNA follows: TGCGCCAGCAGCATAGACAGGGCCTATGGCTACACCTTC. It codes for CASSIDRAYGYTF.